This T cell receptor beta chain was documented in a study of blood T cells in healthy people across ages. PBMCs numbering at least 6.5 million were isolated per sample. This CDR3 comprises 15 residues. V shed 3 bases and J shed 2 bases, with 8 bases lying between them. Germline V gene lookup returns CDR1 MDHEN and CDR2 SYDVKM. Combining a sample-barcoded 5' primer with a J-beta primer mix, a second PCR ran for roughly 6 to 11 cycles. TCRdb processed the 5' RACE reads anew with MiXCR; each CDR3 protein has one entry. The profile shows about a million distinct CDR3 sequences, about 51% of them singletons.

The chain recombines TRBV28 with TRBJ2-6; D is perhaps TRBD2 (6 bases). The clonotype comes from a woman in her fifties or sixties in good health. Sequenced: blood. In DNA, the CDR3 is TGTGCCAGCAGTTTCTGGGAGGCTGGGGCCAACGTCCTGACTTTC. It translates to CASSFWEAGANVLTF.